The TCR beta chain described here comes from a study of shared clonotypes between healthy human individuals. About the study: A few men and a couple of women, aged 18 to 49, were donors. Findings and caveats of the study: Non-shared clonotypes were found to have lower generation probabilities than the clonotypes that were shared by all four of the sorted-subset donors.

Using immunoSEQ multiplex PCR, the repertoire was profiled, and TCRdb retains in-frame clones only, with some absent. The table shows 2 million to 2.5 million clones, with about 95% occurring only once. Naivety among CD8 cells was defined by CD45RO negativity and positive CCR7 selection, thereby excluding terminally differentiated effector memory CD45RA+ cells. Donors included only healthy HIV-negative adults lacking recent acute infections or vaccinations. With regard to this clone: The antigen remains unidentified.

Between the trimmed V and J ends, which lost 0 bases and 2 bases, there was a span of 10 bases. Per germline, CDR1 SGHRS and CDR2 YFSETQ. The CDR3 has 15 residues. The sample consisted of naive CD8+ T cells sorted from blood. This receptor was obtained from a man aged 18 to 30 in good health. This sequence joins TRBV5-1 and TRBJ2-3; D is unclear. CDR3 in amino acids: CASSLAITSTDTQYF. As DNA, the CDR3 is TGCGCCAGCAGCTTGGCCATAACCTCCACAGATACGCAGTATTTT.